A selection of T cell receptor beta chains follows, all from one sample in a study of T cell changes during pregnancy in multiple sclerosis. Profiling relied on immunoSEQ multiplex PCR, and the TCRdb table lists in-frame clones only, not all of them. In the table there are around 70,000 clones, approximately 92% of which are singletons. The sample in question was peripheral blood, obtained before pregnancy. The receptor source for this set is a female donor with multiple sclerosis, enrolled in a pregnancy study. The CDR3 runs from the conserved cysteine through the conserved F or W. The D gene is left open where the match is weak. Rows give clone size only sometimes, using once, few, many, or a class for an expanded clone.

D gene	J gene	V gene	clone size	CDR3 DNA	CDR3 protein
-	TRBJ2-1	TRBV7-3	-	TGTGCCAGCAGCTTATATCTTGTCGATGAGCAGTTCTTC	CASSLYLVDEQFF
-	TRBJ1-2	TRBV4-1	-	TGCGCCAGCAGCCAAGTCTCGACAGAGAAATATGGCTACACCTTC	CASSQVSTEKYGYTF
TRBD2	TRBJ2-5	TRBV9	-	TGTGCCAGCAGCGTCTCCCGTGGTAGCGGGGTCAGCCAAGAGACCCAGTACTTC	CASSVSRGSGVSQETQYF
TRBD2	TRBJ2-2	TRBV15	-	TGTGCCACCAGCAGTACTAGCGGGGAGGAGGCCGGGGAGCTGTTTTTT	CATSSTSGEEAGELFF
TRBD2	TRBJ2-1	TRBV19	-	TGTGCCAGTAGGTTAGCGGGACGGAACTACAATGAGCAGTTCTTC	CASRLAGRNYNEQFF
-	TRBJ2-7	TRBV6-6	-	TGTGCCAGCACGTTGGCGGGGATTCGTTACTTC	CASTLAGIRYF
-	TRBJ1-1	TRBV29-1	few	TGCAGCGTTCATCGGACACCAAACACTGAAGCTTTCTTT	CSVHRTPNTEAFF
-	TRBJ1-1	TRBV13	-	TGTGCCAGCAGCTTTAACCCCCTTAGGTATGGGGGCGGGACTGAAGCTTTCTTT	CASSFNPLRYGGGTEAFF
TRBD2	TRBJ2-4	TRBV11-2	-	TGTGCCAGCAGCTTAGTAGGCGGGAGGGGGAACATTCAGTACTTC	CASSLVGGRGNIQYF
TRBD2	TRBJ2-7	TRBV19	few	TGTGCCAGTAGCGCTAGCGGGAGGGTGTACGAGCAGTACTTC	CASSASGRVYEQYF
-	TRBJ2-4	TRBV28	once	TGTGCCAGCAGTTTCAGGGGCGCAGGCATTCAGTACTTC	CASSFRGAGIQYF
-	TRBJ2-3	TRBV9	-	TGTGCCAGCAGCCCAGTGGGGGCGGACCAGGATACGCAGTATTTT	CASSPVGADQDTQYF
-	TRBJ1-5	TRBV29-1	-	TGCAGCGTATCGGGCGGGGTGGGACAGCCCCAGCATTTT	CSVSGGVGQPQHF
TRBD1	TRBJ1-2	TRBV7-9	-	TGTGCCAGCAGCCCGACAGGGGGCAATGGCTACACCTTC	CASSPTGGNGYTF